Following are 8 T cell receptor beta chains from one sample sequenced in a study of beta chain features in type 1 diabetes. Study-wide results and limits: Type 1 diabetes patients had moderately but significantly shorter TCRB CDR3s in all four CD4+ subsets.

No antigens are known for them. All of the isolated RNA was reverse transcribed, so expressed TCRB transcripts were sequenced. Generated by immunoSEQ multiplex PCR, the TCRdb table keeps only in-frame clones and is missing some. The sample holds 300,000 to 350,000 clones, approximately 10% seen once. Specimen: central memory CD4+ T cells from blood. These receptor sequences come from a man aged 30-40 years with type 1 diabetes.

V gene TRBV29-1 combines with J gene TRBJ1-1; 8 nucleotides match TRBD1. The CDR3 runs to 12 residues. J lost 3 bases, V lost 6 bases, and 3 bases had no gene match. The germline V gene encodes CDR1 SQVTM and CDR2 ANQGSEA. CDR3 DNA: TGCAGCGTAACGACAGGGGACACTGAAGCTTTCTTT. It encodes CSVTTGDTEAFF. Full variable domain (outside the CDR3, taken from reference TRBV29-1 and TRBJ1-1): SAVISQKPSRDICQRGTSLTIQCQVDSQVTMMFWYRQQPGQSLTLIATANQGSEATYESGFVIDKFPISRPNLTFSTLTVSNMSPEDSSIYLCSVTTGDTEAFFGQGTRLTVV.

This chain uses TRBV7-2 with TRBJ2-1; 14 nucleotides align to TRBD2. CDR1 and CDR2 from the germline V gene are SGHTA and FQGNSA. V was pared by 5 bases and J by 12 bases, with 9 bases of the junction left unmatched. The CDR3 has 15 residues. The CDR3 region is CASSKTSGGAMRQFF. The CDR3 DNA reads as TGTGCCAGCAGCAAGACTAGCGGGGGGGCCATGAGGCAGTTCTTC.

The V and J genes are TRBV6-6 and TRBJ1-2; D might be TRBD1 (6 bases). CDR1 and CDR2 from the germline V gene are MNHNY and SVGAGI (reference sequence). CDR3 length: 16 residues. The V and J ends lost 0 bases and 4 bases respectively, with 15 bases between them. This CDR3 reads CASSYSTTGGSYGYTF. In nucleotides, the CDR3 is TGTGCCAGCAGTTACTCAACGACAGGCGGAAGCTATGGCTACACCTTC.

This clone was detected only a few times. This chain uses TRBV6-4 with TRBJ2-5, with TRBD2 as a possible D gene (5 bases). Germline V CDR1 and CDR2: MRHNA, SNTAGT. The CDR3 is 13 amino acids. Trimming pared 4 bases from V and 4 bases from J, leaving 10 bases between. CDR3 sequence: CASSVNEGETQYF. CDR3 nucleotides: TGTGCCAGCAGTGTTAACGAGGGAGAGACCCAGTACTTC.

This clone has a handful of counts. This chain links TRBV20-1 with TRBJ2-1; TRBD1 matches at 9 bases. The CDR3 spans 10 residues. With 4 bases clipped from V and 13 bases from J, the junction kept 2 bases outside the gene matches. Germline V lookup: CDR1 DFQATT, CDR2 SNEGSKA (reference sequence). CDR3 protein: CSATQGAQFF. The CDR3 coding sequence is TGCAGTGCTACACAGGGGGCCCAGTTCTTC.

Only a few counts were recorded for this clone. The chain links TRBV2 to TRBJ2-5; 9 nucleotides line up with TRBD1. The CDR3 sequence is 14 residues long. CDR1 SNHLY and CDR2 FYNNEI come from the germline V gene. With V trimmed by 7 bases and J by 1 base, 4 bases remained unmatched. The DNA of the CDR3 is TGTGCCAGCACCCGGGACAGGGCCCAAGAGACCCAGTACTTC. Amino acids: CASTRDRAQETQYF. Supplemented by reference TRBV2 and TRBJ2-5, the full variable domain reads EPEVTQTPSHQVTQMGQEVILRCVPISNHLYFYWYRQILGQKVEFLVSFYNNEISEKSEIFDDQFSVERPDGSNFTLKIRSTKLEDSAMYFCASTRDRAQETQYFGPGTRLLVL.

This clone showed up just once. The chain couples TRBV25-1 to TRBJ1-4; D is uncertain. The germline CDR1 and CDR2 sequences are MGHDK and SYGVNS. The CDR3 sequence is 13 residues long. With 7 bases removed from V and 7 bases from J, the gap between germline ends came to 13 bases. The CDR3 reads CASTHPLGEKLFF. CDR3 DNA sequence: TGTGCCAGCACCCACCCACTAGGTGAAAAACTGTTTTTT. The variable domain in full, with the rest retrieved from reference TRBV25-1 and TRBJ1-4, is EADIYQTPRYLVIGTGKKITLECSQTMGHDKMYWYQQDPGMELHLIHYSYGVNSTEKGDLSSESTVSRIRTEHFPLTLESARPSHTSQYLCASTHPLGEKLFFGSGTQLSVL.

This chain links TRBV19 with TRBJ2-6; D gene uncertain. Trimming left V 5 bases short and J 3 bases short, with 11 bases between. CDR1 LNHDA and CDR2 SQIVND come from the germline V gene (reference sequence). This CDR3 region has 15 residues. This CDR3 is CASSSASSGANVLTF. DNA of the CDR3: TGTGCCAGTAGTTCCGCGTCGAGTGGGGCCAACGTCCTGACTTTC.